This entry describes one TCR beta chain. Its antigen is still unknown. The sequencing template was cDNA reverse transcribed from extracted RNA. TCRdb keeps only in-frame clones here, not all; method: immunoSEQ multiplex PCR. Here the sample spans some 120,000 clones, 47% being singletons. This sample is drawn from a study of CD8+ T cells in alopecia areata. Peripheral blood and lesional scalp punch biopsies were taken from alopecia areata patients. Using a FACSAria, the CD4+ and CD8+ T cells were sorted from the PBMCs. Study observations and caveats: Resident alphabeta T-cell populations of normal skin are likewise subject to sequencing in scalp samples.

The germline V gene has CDR1 MDHEN and CDR2 SYDVKM. CDR3 size: 11 residues. V was trimmed by 8 bases and J by 4 bases, leaving 9 bases between them. Sequencing was carried out using NKG2D-low CD8+ T cells sorted from blood. The chain links TRBV28 to TRBJ2-7; D ambiguous. The receptor comes from a human donor with alopecia areata. The CDR3 reads CASGEAYEQYF. DNA of the CDR3: TGTGCCAGCGGCGAAGCGTACGAGCAGTACTTC.